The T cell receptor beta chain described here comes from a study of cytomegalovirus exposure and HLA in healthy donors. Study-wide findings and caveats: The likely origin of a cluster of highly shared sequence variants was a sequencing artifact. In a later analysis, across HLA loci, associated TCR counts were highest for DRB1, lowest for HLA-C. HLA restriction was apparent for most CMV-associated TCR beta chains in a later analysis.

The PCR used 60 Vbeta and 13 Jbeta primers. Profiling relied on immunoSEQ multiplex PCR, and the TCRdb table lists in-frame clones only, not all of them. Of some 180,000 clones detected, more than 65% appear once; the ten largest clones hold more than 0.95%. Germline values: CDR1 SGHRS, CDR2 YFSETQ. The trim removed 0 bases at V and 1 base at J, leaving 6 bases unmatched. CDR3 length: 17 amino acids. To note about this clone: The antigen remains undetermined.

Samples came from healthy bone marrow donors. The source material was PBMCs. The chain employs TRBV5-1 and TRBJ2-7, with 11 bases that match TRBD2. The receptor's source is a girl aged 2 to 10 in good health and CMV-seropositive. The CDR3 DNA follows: TGCGCCAGCAGCTTGGCGGGACTAGCGGCATCATCCTACGAGCAGTACTTC. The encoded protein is CASSLAGLAASSYEQYF.